The clone carrying this T cell receptor (beta chain) came up many times. Its antigen is unidentified. RNA transcripts served as the template for amplifying TCR beta CDR3 regions. A first-round RT-PCR of the TCR CDR3 used the HTBI primer set. One entry per CDR3 protein, called by TCRdb with MiXCR from the multiplex PCR reads. The sample has about 360,000 distinct CDR3 sequences, 15% to 19% seen once. Per the germline V gene, CDR1 is DFQATT and CDR2 is SNEGSKA (reference sequence). The V segment lost 1 base and the J segment 1 base; nucleotides outside the gene matches: 3. The CDR3 covers 14 residues. Uncontrolled infection, other autoimmune disease, pregnancy or lactation excluded patients. These data come from a study of T cells in Graves' hyperthyroidism and ophthalmopathy. Study-wide points: Researchers found most expanded thyroid clonotypes above 0.001 in blood as well.

The receptor comes from a woman aged 18-30 years with Graves' hyperthyroidism that later progressed to Graves' ophthalmopathy. The rearrangement joins TRBV20-1 to TRBJ2-7; TRBD2 matches 8 bases. The material sequenced was blood. The CDR3 region is CSARVAGRSYEQYF. CDR3 nucleotides: TGCAGTGCTAGAGTAGCGGGGCGATCCTACGAGCAGTACTTC.